This T cell receptor beta chain was captured in a study of T-cell reconstitution after alpha-beta-depleted transplantation in children. This clonotype has ten or more counts. Unique molecular identifiers were used to barcode this TCRbeta library. MiXCR, applied by TCRdb to the PCR reads, yields one record per CDR3 protein. Found here are 700,000 to 950,000 distinct CDR3 sequences, 16% of them singletons; the top ten hold roughly 5%. The CDR3 length is 15 residues. Per germline, CDR1 SNHLY and CDR2 FYNNEI. V lost 6 bases to trimming and J lost 6 bases; unmatched junction nucleotides: 10. This receptor was identified in a male patient younger than 18 who had a stem cell transplant for acute lymphoblastic leukemia, so the T cells may come from the graft donor. The chain recombines TRBV2 with TRBJ1-5; TRBD1 matches at 8 bases. The sample was PBMCs, mostly from graft donor cells, taken 360 days after TCRalphabeta/CD19-depleted stem cell transplant. The CDR3 is CASRGTDRGSQPQHF. The CDR3 DNA is TGTGCCAGCAGGGGGACTGACAGGGGAAGTCAGCCCCAGCATTTT.